The present T cell receptor beta chain was sequenced within a study of cytomegalovirus exposure and HLA in healthy donors. Whole-study results and caveats: Presence/absence analyses rested on an assumption that sequencing depth was roughly uniform across donors. There were over 150 TCR beta chains listed as cytomegalovirus-associated. As confirmed in vitro, a few CMV-associated chains were specific for CMV antigens.

Trimming shortened V by 5 bases and J by 7 bases, and 6 bases separated the two germline ends. Per germline, CDR1 SEHNR and CDR2 FQNEAQ (reference sequence). The CDR3 has 11 amino acids. The primer mix had 60 Vbeta and 13 Jbeta primers. Produced via immunoSEQ multiplex PCR; TCRdb's table is partial and in-frame only. The sample includes approximately 100,000 clones, around three quarters seen only once; the top ten take roughly 3%. In its sample, this clone was seen once. As yet, its antigen is unknown. Material for sequencing was PBMCs. The clonotype was recovered from a female donor in good health and CMV-seronegative. The chain joins TRBV7-9 to TRBJ2-1; D not certain. CDR3 sequence: CASSPSNEQFF. DNA of the CDR3: TGTGCCAGCAGCCCCTCTAATGAGCAGTTCTTC.